This T cell receptor beta chain was sequenced for a study of blood T cell repertoires in COVID-19. For the study at large: Samples came from the United States, Italy and Spain, spanning acute and convalescent COVID-19.

The germline CDR1 and CDR2 sequences are MNHEY and SMNVEV (reference sequence). V was shortened by 7 bases and J by 1 base, with 22 bases between the two germline ends. This CDR3 contains 17 residues. Original analysis: Estimated nucleated cell counts came from reference gene primer amplification. The repertoire was sequenced with immunoSEQ multiplex PCR; TCRdb's copy has only in-frame clones and lacks some. V, J and clone size derive from that table, while D and trimming were established from the DNA sequence. The sample gives 30,000 to 40,000 clones, 85% of which show up once; approximately 15% is in the top ten. This clone was found once.

The receptor comes from a woman aged 55-69 years with active COVID-19. The sequencing sample was made of peripheral blood. The chain links TRBV27 to TRBJ1-1; the D gene is possibly TRBD1 (5 bases). This chain's CDR3 is CASTPGVGMGWNTEAFF. DNA of the CDR3: TGTGCCAGCACACCGGGGGTGGGGATGGGATGGAACACTGAAGCTTTCTTT.